The 20 T cell receptor beta chains in this list originate from one sample, sequenced in a study of shared clonotypes between healthy human individuals. Profiled with immunoSEQ multiplex PCR; TCRdb holds only in-frame clones, not every one. The table lists about 800,000 clones, about 97% of them singletons. Naivety among CD8 cells was defined by CD45RO negativity and positive CCR7 selection, thereby excluding terminally differentiated effector memory CD45RA+ cells. The sequenced sample consisted of naive CD8+ T cells sorted from blood. These receptors were obtained from a young man in good health.

J is TRBJ2-7 and V is TRBV19; 9 bases map to TRBD1. There are 15 residues in the CDR3. Trimming at V came to 0 bases and at J to 4 bases, leaving 4 bases not matched to a gene. The V gene's germline CDR1 is LNHDA and CDR2 SQIVND (reference sequence). CDR3 loop: CASSIDRTGAYEQYF. In nucleotides, the CDR3 is TGTGCCAGTAGTATAGACCGGACAGGGGCGTACGAGCAGTACTTC.

The CDR3 DNA reads as TGTGCCAGCAGCTTTGGGGGTTCCAGGCAGCCCCAGCATTTT. Protein product: CASSFGGSRQPQHF. The chain uses TRBV5-6 and TRBJ1-5; tentatively, D is TRBD1 (5 bases). This CDR3 contains 14 residues. Germline V gives CDR1 SGHDT, CDR2 YYEEEE. V lost 2 bases to trimming and J lost 7 bases, with 13 bases between them. The variable domain in full, with the rest retrieved from reference TRBV5-6 and TRBJ1-5, is DAGVTQSPTHLIKTRGQQVTLRCSPKSGHDTVSWYQQALGQGPQFIFQYYEEEERQRGNFPDRFSGHQFPNYSSELNVNALLLGDSALYLCASSFGGSRQPQHFGDGTRLSIL.

The rearrangement joins TRBV29-1 to TRBJ2-7; D gene ambiguous. V shed 4 bases and J shed 6 bases, with 16 bases lying between them. CDR1 and CDR2 (germline): SQVTM, ANQGSEA. The CDR3 extends over 13 amino acids. DNA of the CDR3: TGCAGCGTTGTGTCGCCCAGCCTGGCCGAGCAGTACTTC. Its translation is CSVVSPSLAEQYF.

The V gene is TRBV7-8, the J gene TRBJ2-3, with 9 positions matching TRBD2. The CDR3 has 14 amino acids. The V gene end was trimmed by 6 bases and the J gene end by 4 bases; junction bases not matched to a gene: 5. Germline-derived CDR1 and CDR2 are SGHVS and FQNEAQ. Written as DNA, the CDR3 is TGTGCCAGCAGTCGAATAGCGGGAGCAGATACGCAGTATTTT. Its protein product is CASSRIAGADTQYF.

V gene TRBV2 combines with J gene TRBJ2-6, with D possibly matching TRBD1 (5 bases). This CDR3 is 12 amino acids long. Germline lookup yields CDR1 SNHLY and CDR2 FYNNEI. V was clipped by 11 bases and J by 8 bases, with 13 bases between them. The CDR3 loop is CALSQGSNVLTF. As DNA, the CDR3 is TGTGCCCTTAGCCAGGGTTCCAACGTCCTGACTTTC. The full variable domain, completed using reference TRBV2 and TRBJ2-6, is EPEVTQTPSHQVTQMGQEVILRCVPISNHLYFYWYRQILGQKVEFLVSFYNNEISEKSEIFDDQFSVERPDGSNFTLKIRSTKLEDSAMYFCALSQGSNVLTFGAGSRLTVL.

The chain is built from TRBV6-1 and TRBJ2-1; 10 bases are a match to TRBD2. The CDR3 sequence is 14 residues long. V was pared by 7 bases and J by 9 bases, with 9 bases of the junction left unmatched. The germline CDR1 and CDR2 sequences are MNHNS and SASEGT. The CDR3: CASNSGRRPSEQFF. The CDR3 DNA is TGTGCCAGCAATAGCGGGAGGCGGCCCAGTGAGCAGTTCTTC.

As DNA, the CDR3 is TGTGCCAGCAGCCCGATAGGCCTTTCCCACGAGCAGTACTTC. It encodes CASSPIGLSHEQYF. The chain employs TRBV28 and TRBJ2-7; D is ambiguous. V was shortened by 6 bases and J by 5 bases, with 17 bases between the two germline ends. The length of the CDR3 is 14 residues. Germline V CDR1 and CDR2: MDHEN, SYDVKM.

The chain links TRBV28 to TRBJ2-7; 8 nucleotides agree with TRBD2. The CDR3 is made up of 14 amino acids. Germline V CDR1 and CDR2: MDHEN, SYDVKM. V lost 3 bases to trimming and J lost 5 bases; unmatched junction nucleotides: 6. CDR3 DNA: TGTGCCAGCAGTTTGGACGGGACTAGGGACGAGCAGTACTTC. Translating it yields CASSLDGTRDEQYF.

The rearrangement links TRBV27 to TRBJ2-7; 7 bases are shared with TRBD2. The CDR3 consists of 14 residues. V shed 3 bases, J shed 5 bases, and the junction held 7 bases outside the gene matches. Germline V gives CDR1 MNHEY, CDR2 SMNVEV (reference sequence). The CDR3: CASSLGRERHEQYF. Here the CDR3 DNA reads TGTGCCAGCAGTTTGGGGCGGGAGCGACACGAGCAGTACTTC.

The V gene is TRBV20-1, the J gene TRBJ2-3; either TRBD1 or TRBD2 may supply D (6 bases each). V was shortened by 4 bases and J by 14 bases, with 16 bases between the two germline ends. Germline CDR1 and CDR2: DFQATT and SNEGSKA (reference sequence). The length of the CDR3 is 11 residues. CDR3 DNA: TGCAGTGCTATACAGGGTTTGGAGGGGTATTTT. This translates into CSAIQGLEGYF.

The chain is built from TRBV4-1 and TRBJ2-5; 7 positions match TRBD2. Germline CDR1 reads MGHRA; CDR2 reads YSYEKL. The ends lost 1 base at V and 2 bases at J; junction bases unmatched: 7. The CDR3 consists of 16 residues. CDR3 amino acids: CASSQVLSGAQETQYF. The CDR3, as DNA: TGCGCCAGCAGCCAAGTGCTGAGCGGGGCACAAGAGACCCAGTACTTC.

The chain has TRBV13 and TRBJ2-6; TRBD2 agrees at 8 bases. The J segment lost 2 bases and the V segment lost 2 bases, leaving 5 bases of the junction unmatched. The CDR3 consists of 17 residues. Germline V gene sequence: CDR1 PRHDT, CDR2 FYEKMQ (reference sequence). CDR3 DNA sequence: TGTGCCAGCAGCTTATTGGGTAGCGGGACTGGGGCCAACGTCCTGACTTTC. It is translated as CASSLLGSGTGANVLTF.

The CDR3 reads CASRGGALNQPQHF. DNA of the CDR3: TGTGCCAGTAGGGGGGGAGCTCTCAATCAGCCCCAGCATTTT. The chain links TRBV19 to TRBJ1-5, with TRBD1 as a possible D gene (5 bases). Trimming took off 6 bases at V and 3 bases at J, with 12 bases between the two ends. This CDR3 spans 14 amino acids. Germline V gene data show CDR1 as LNHDA and CDR2 as SQIVND (reference sequence). Filled out from reference TRBV19 and TRBJ1-5, the complete variable domain reads DGGITQSPKYLFRKEGQNVTLSCEQNLNHDAMYWYRQDPGQGLRLIYYSQIVNDFQKGDIAEGYSVSREKKESFPLTVTSAQKNPTAFYLCASRGGALNQPQHFGDGTRLSIL.

Concerning this clone itself: The same CDR3 is also encoded by other DNA sequences in this sample. The chain employs TRBV4-1 and TRBJ1-2; the D gene is possibly TRBD1 (5 bases). With 1 base removed from V and 4 bases from J, the gap between germline ends came to 10 bases. Per the germline V gene, CDR1 is MGHRA and CDR2 is YSYEKL. The CDR3 extends over 14 amino acids. CDR3 in amino acids: CASSQVGAGYGYTF. For the CDR3, the DNA is TGCGCCAGCAGCCAAGTAGGGGCGGGCTATGGCTACACCTTC.

The V gene is TRBV27, the J gene TRBJ2-7, with 8 bases that match TRBD1. The germline V gene encodes CDR1 MNHEY and CDR2 SMNVEV (reference sequence). This CDR3 region has 17 residues. J gave up 5 bases and V 5 bases, and 17 bases lay outside the gene matches. The CDR3 DNA sequence: TGTGCCAGCAGTCCCGGACAGGGCTTAGCGACGTGCCACGAGCAGTACTTC. Amino acid sequence: CASSPGQGLATCHEQYF.

The rearrangement uses TRBV19 and TRBJ1-1; unclear D gene. The V and J ends lost 5 bases and 0 bases respectively, with 10 bases between them. CDR3 length: 14 residues. CDR1 is LNHDA and CDR2 is SQIVND in the germline V gene (reference sequence). The chain's CDR3 is CASSDLLLNTEAFF. CDR3 nucleotide sequence: TGTGCCAGTAGTGACCTTTTGTTGAACACTGAAGCTTTCTTT.

This clone was seen only a few times. The chain employs TRBV6-1 and TRBJ2-5, with D perhaps matching TRBD1 or TRBD2 (6 bases each). The CDR3 loop spans 17 amino acids. V lost 1 base, J lost 1 base, and 16 bases lay in between. CDR1 and CDR2 (germline): MNHNS, SASEGT. This chain's CDR3 is CASSEEGGGKGQETQYF. In nucleotides, the CDR3 is TGTGCCAGCAGTGAAGAGGGGGGCGGGAAGGGCCAAGAGACCCAGTACTTC.

This sequence joins TRBV20-1 and TRBJ2-7; D not resolved. The V end was cut by 5 bases, the J end by 4 bases, with 6 bases between. CDR1 DFQATT and CDR2 SNEGSKA come from the germline V gene (reference sequence). This CDR3 spans 10 amino acids. The CDR3 reads CSAPRYEQYF. The CDR3 region has the DNA TGCAGTGCTCCGCGGTACGAGCAGTACTTC.

The chain combines TRBV7-6 with TRBJ2-1, with D perhaps matching TRBD2 (5 bases). Germline V gene data show CDR1 as SGHVS and CDR2 as FNYEAQ. V shed 4 bases and J shed 5 bases, with 21 bases lying between them. The CDR3 loop spans 17 amino acids. This chain's CDR3 is CASSSSGYSTNNNEQFF. In DNA, the CDR3 is TGTGCCAGCAGCTCGAGCGGTTACTCCACGAATAACAATGAGCAGTTCTTC. Supplemented by reference TRBV7-6 and TRBJ2-1, the full variable domain reads GAGVSQSPRYKVTKRGQDVALRCDPISGHVSLYWYRQALGQGPEFLTYFNYEAQQDKSGLPNDRFSAERPEGSISTLTIQRTEQRDSAMYRCASSSSGYSTNNNEQFFGPGTRLTVL.

The chain combines TRBV9 with TRBJ2-1; possibly TRBD2 for D (7 bases). This CDR3 comprises 14 residues. In germline, CDR1 is SGDLS, CDR2 YYNGEE. The V and J ends lost 0 bases and 13 bases respectively, with 17 bases between them. The CDR3 nucleotides read TGTGCCAGCAGCGTAGCTACCGCGGGGGCCTCTCAGTTCTTC. Its translation is CASSVATAGASQFF.